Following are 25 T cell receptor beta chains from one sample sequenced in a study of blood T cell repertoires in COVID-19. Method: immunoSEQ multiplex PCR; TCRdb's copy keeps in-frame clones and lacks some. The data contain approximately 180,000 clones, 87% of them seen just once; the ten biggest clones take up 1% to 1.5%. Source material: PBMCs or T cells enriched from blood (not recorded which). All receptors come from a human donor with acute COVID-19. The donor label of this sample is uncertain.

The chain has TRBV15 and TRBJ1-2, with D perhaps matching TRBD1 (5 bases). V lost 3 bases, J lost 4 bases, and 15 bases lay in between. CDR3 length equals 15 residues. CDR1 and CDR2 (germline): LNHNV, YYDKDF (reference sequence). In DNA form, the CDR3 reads TGTGCCACCAGCAGGGGGGGTGAGGGATCCTATGGCTACACCTTC. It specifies CATSRGGEGSYGYTF.

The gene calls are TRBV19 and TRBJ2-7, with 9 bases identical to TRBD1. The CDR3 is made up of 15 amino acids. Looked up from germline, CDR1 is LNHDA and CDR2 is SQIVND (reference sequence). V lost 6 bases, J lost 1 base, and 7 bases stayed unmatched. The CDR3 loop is CASSYGQGPSYEQYF. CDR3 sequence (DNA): TGTGCCAGTAGCTATGGACAGGGGCCGTCCTACGAGCAGTACTTC. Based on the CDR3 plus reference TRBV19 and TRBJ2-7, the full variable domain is DGGITQSPKYLFRKEGQNVTLSCEQNLNHDAMYWYRQDPGQGLRLIYYSQIVNDFQKGDIAEGYSVSREKKESFPLTVTSAQKNPTAFYLCASSYGQGPSYEQYFGPGTRLTVT.

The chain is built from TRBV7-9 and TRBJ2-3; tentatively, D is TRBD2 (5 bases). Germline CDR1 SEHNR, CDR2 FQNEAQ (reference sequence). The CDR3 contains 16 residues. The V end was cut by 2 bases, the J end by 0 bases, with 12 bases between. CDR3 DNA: TGTGCCAGCAGCTTAACAGTCGGCGGGAGCACAGATACGCAGTATTTT. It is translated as CASSLTVGGSTDTQYF.

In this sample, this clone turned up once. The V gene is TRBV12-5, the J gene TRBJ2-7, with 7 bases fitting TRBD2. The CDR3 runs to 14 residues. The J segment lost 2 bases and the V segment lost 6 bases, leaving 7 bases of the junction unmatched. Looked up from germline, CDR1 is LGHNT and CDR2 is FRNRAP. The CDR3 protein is CASGDGEGPYEQYF. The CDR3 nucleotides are TGTGCTAGTGGCGATGGGGAGGGCCCCTACGAGCAGTACTTC.

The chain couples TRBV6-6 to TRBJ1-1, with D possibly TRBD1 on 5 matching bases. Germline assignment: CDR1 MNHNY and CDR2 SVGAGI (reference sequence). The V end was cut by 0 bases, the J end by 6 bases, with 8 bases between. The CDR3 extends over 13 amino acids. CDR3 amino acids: CASSYSRGAEAFF. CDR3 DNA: TGTGCCAGCAGTTACTCTAGGGGCGCTGAAGCTTTCTTT.

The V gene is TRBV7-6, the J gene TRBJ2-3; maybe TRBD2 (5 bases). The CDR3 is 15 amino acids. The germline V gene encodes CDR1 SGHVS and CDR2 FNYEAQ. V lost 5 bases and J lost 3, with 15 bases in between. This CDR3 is CASSMPGVGTDTQYF. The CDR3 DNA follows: TGTGCCAGCAGCATGCCCGGGGTTGGAACAGATACGCAGTATTTT. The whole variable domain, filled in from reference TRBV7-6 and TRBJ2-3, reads GAGVSQSPRYKVTKRGQDVALRCDPISGHVSLYWYRQALGQGPEFLTYFNYEAQQDKSGLPNDRFSAERPEGSISTLTIQRTEQRDSAMYRCASSMPGVGTDTQYFGPGTRLTVL.

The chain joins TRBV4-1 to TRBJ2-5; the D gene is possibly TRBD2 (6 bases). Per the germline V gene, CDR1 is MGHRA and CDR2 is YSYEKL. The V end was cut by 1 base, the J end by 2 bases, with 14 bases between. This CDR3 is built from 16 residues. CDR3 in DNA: TGCGCCAGCAGCCAAGCTGGGACTCTAACTCAAGAGACCCAGTACTTC. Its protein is CASSQAGTLTQETQYF.

For the CDR3, the DNA is TGTGCCAGCAGGGTAAACGGGGGGTACGAGCAGTACTTC. It yields the protein CASRVNGGYEQYF. J is TRBJ2-7 and V is TRBV3-1 (or the pseudogene TRBV3-2); TRBD2 matches 7 bases. CDR1 and CDR2 from the germline V gene are LGHDT and YNNKEL (reference sequence). This CDR3 spans 13 amino acids. Losses at the gene ends were 6 bases for V and 4 bases for J; bases not matched to a gene: 6.

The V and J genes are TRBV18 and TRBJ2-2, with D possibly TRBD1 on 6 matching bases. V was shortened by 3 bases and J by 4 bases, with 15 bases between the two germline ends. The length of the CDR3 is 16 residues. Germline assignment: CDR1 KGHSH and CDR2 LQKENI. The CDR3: CASSPKIQGSTGELFF. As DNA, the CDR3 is TGTGCCAGCTCACCTAAAATTCAGGGGAGCACCGGGGAGCTGTTTTTT.

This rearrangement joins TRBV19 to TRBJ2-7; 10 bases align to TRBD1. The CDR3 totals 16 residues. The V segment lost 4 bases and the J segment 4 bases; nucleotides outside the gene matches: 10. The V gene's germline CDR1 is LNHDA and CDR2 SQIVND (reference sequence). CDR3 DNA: TGTGCCAGTAGTACTCTCGCCGGGACAGGGGATTACGAGCAGTACTTC. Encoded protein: CASSTLAGTGDYEQYF.

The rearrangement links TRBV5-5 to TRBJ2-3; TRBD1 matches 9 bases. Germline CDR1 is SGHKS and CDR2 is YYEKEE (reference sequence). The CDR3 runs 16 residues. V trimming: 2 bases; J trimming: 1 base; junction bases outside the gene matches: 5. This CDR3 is CASSLRGQGRTDTQYF. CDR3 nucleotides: TGTGCCAGCAGCTTAAGGGGACAGGGACGCACAGATACGCAGTATTTT.

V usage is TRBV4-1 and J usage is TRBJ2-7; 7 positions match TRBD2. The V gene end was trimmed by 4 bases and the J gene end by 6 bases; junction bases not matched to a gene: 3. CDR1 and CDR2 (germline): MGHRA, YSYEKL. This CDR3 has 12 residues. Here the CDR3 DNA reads TGCGCCAGCAGCCGCGGGGGTGCCGAGCAGTACTTC. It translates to CASSRGGAEQYF.

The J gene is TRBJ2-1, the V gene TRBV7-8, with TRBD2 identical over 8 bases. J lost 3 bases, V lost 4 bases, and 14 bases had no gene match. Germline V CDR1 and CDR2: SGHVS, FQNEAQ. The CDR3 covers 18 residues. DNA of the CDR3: TGTGCCAGCAGCTCCGTCAAGACTTCGGGGGGGGTCTACAATGAGCAGTTCTTC. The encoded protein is CASSSVKTSGGVYNEQFF.

CDR3 sequence: CASSLGGSWRENTGELFF. CDR3 DNA sequence: TGTGCCAGCAGCTTAGGGGGGAGTTGGCGGGAGAACACCGGGGAGCTGTTTTTT. The chain has TRBV7-9 and TRBJ2-2; maybe TRBD2 (6 bases). The germline V and J ends were trimmed by 1 base and 1 base, with 16 bases remaining between them. Looked up from germline, CDR1 is SEHNR and CDR2 is FQNEAQ (reference sequence). This CDR3 has 18 amino acids.

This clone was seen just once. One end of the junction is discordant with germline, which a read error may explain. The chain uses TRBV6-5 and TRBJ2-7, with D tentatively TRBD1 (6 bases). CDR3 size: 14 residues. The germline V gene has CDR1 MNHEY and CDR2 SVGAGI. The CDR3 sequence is CASSLNGIPGQVHF. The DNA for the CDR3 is TGTGCCAGCAGCCTCAACGGGATACCGGGACAAGTCCACTTC.

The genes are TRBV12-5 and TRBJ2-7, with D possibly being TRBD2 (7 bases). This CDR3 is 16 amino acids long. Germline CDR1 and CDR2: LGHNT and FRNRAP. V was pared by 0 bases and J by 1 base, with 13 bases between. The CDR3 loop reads CASGLVLGGASYEQYF. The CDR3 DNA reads TGTGCTAGTGGTTTGGTGTTGGGGGGGGCTTCCTACGAGCAGTACTTC. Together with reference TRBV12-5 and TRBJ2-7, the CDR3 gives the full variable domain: DARVTQTPRHKVTEMGQEVTMRCQPILGHNTVFWYRQTMMQGLELLAYFRNRAPLDDSGMPKDRFSAEMPDATLATLKIQPSEPRDSAVYFCASGLVLGGASYEQYFGPGTRLTVT.

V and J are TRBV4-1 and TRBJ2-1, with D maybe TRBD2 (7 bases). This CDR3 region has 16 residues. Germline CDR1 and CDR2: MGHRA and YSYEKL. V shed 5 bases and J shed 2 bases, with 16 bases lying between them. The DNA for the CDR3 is TGCGCCAGCAGCGCCCGAGGAGGGGGGGCCTACAATGAGCAGTTCTTC. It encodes CASSARGGGAYNEQFF.

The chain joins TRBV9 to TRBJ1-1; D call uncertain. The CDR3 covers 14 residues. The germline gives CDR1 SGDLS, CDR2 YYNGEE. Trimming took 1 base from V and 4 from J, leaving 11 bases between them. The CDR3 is CASSVRPQATEAFF. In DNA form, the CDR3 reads TGTGCCAGCAGCGTAAGGCCCCAGGCCACTGAAGCTTTCTTT.

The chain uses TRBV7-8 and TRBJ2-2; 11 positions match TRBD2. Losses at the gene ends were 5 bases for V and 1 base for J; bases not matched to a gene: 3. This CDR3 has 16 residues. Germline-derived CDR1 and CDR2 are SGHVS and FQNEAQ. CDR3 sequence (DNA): TGTGCCAGCAGCCCAGGACTAGCGGGGAACACCGGGGAGCTGTTTTTT. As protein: CASSPGLAGNTGELFF.

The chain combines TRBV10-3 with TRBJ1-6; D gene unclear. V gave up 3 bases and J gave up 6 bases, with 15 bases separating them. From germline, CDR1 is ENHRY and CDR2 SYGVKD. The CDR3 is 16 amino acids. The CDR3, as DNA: TGTGCCATCAGTGAACTAGAACTCCTATTTAATTCACCCCTCCACTTT. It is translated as CAISELELLFNSPLHF.

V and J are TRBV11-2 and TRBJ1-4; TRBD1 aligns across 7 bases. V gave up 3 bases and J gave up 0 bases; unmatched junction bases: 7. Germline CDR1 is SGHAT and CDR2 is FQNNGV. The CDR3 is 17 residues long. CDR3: CASSLETGTATNEKLFF. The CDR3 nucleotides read TGTGCCAGCAGCTTGGAGACAGGGACCGCAACTAATGAAAAACTGTTTTTT.

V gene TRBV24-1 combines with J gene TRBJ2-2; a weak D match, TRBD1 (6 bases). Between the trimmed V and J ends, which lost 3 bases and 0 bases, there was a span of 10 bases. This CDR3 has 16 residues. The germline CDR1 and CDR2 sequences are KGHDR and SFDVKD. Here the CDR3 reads CATSDPGQTNTGELFF. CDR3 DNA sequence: TGTGCCACCAGTGATCCAGGACAGACGAACACCGGGGAGCTGTTTTTT.

The CDR3 DNA reads TGTGCCAGCTCACCAATGTCGGGAAACGAGCAGTACTTC. It codes for CASSPMSGNEQYF. The V and J genes are TRBV18 and TRBJ2-7; TRBD2 might be the D (5 bases). Germline V gene sequence: CDR1 KGHSH, CDR2 LQKENI. Trimming removed 2 bases at V and 5 bases at J, with 10 bases between. The CDR3 contains 13 residues.

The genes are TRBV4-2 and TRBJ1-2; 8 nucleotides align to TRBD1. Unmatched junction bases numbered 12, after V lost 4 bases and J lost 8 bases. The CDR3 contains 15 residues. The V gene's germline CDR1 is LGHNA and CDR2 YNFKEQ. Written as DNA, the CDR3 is TGTGCCAGCAGCCCCCTTGGGCAGGGGGCTGAAGGCTACACCTTC. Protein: CASSPLGQGAEGYTF.

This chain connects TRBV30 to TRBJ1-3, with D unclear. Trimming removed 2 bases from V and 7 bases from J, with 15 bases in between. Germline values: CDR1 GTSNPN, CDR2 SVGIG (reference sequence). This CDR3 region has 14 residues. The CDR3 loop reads CAWSKRIGPNTIYF. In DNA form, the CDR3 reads TGTGCCTGGAGTAAGAGGATAGGTCCGAACACCATATATTTT.